A single sample is the source of the 23 T cell receptor beta chains below, sequenced in a study of blood T cell repertoires in COVID-19. Generated by immunoSEQ multiplex PCR, the TCRdb table keeps only in-frame clones and is missing some. This table holds some 260,000 clones, 85% to 90% found once. Sample: peripheral blood. These receptors all stem from a man older than 75 with acute or convalescent COVID-19.

The chain joins TRBV24-1 to TRBJ2-1, with TRBD2 matching 9 bases. The CDR3 totals 16 residues. Germline trimming cut 5 bases from V and 0 bases from J; bases unmatched to any gene: 4. Germline values: CDR1 KGHDR, CDR2 SFDVKD. The DNA for the CDR3 is TGTGCCACCAGTGGAAGCGGGGGGAGCTCCTACAATGAGCAGTTCTTC. This translates into CATSGSGGSSYNEQFF.

The chain links TRBV18 to TRBJ2-2, with D possibly matching TRBD1 (6 bases). The CDR3 has 16 amino acids. Trimming stripped 3 bases from V and 2 bases from J, with 13 bases between. Per germline, CDR1 KGHSH and CDR2 LQKENI. The CDR3 DNA sequence: TGTGCCAGCTCACCGGGGACACGTCGTAACACCGGGGAGCTGTTTTTT. Translated, it gives CASSPGTRRNTGELFF.

The V and J genes are TRBV9 and TRBJ1-3, with D possibly TRBD1 on 5 matching bases. Between the trimmed V and J ends, which lost 3 bases and 0 bases, there was a span of 10 bases. This CDR3 is 15 amino acids long. Germline CDR1 is SGDLS and CDR2 is YYNGEE. CDR3 sequence reads: CASSDLRASGNTIYF. The CDR3 coding sequence is TGTGCCAGCAGCGACCTCAGGGCCTCTGGAAACACCATATATTTT.

This clone was counted a few times. The chain carries TRBV6-2 or TRBV6-3 and TRBJ1-4, with 7 bases matching TRBD1. Trimming at V came to 6 bases and at J to 3 bases, leaving 16 bases not matched to a gene. The germline gives CDR1 MNHEY, CDR2 SVGEGT. CDR3 length: 18 amino acids. The CDR3 DNA follows: TGTGCCAGCAGCACCTTCGGTGCAGGGGGATCGGCTAATGAAAAACTGTTTTTT. Its translation is CASSTFGAGGSANEKLFF.

The V call is TRBV29-1, the J call TRBJ1-2; unclear D gene. V was cut by 4 bases and J by 8 bases, with 11 bases left in between. Germline V gene data show CDR1 as SQVTM and CDR2 as ANQGSEA. The CDR3 extends over 11 amino acids. Here the CDR3 reads CSVVSGNGYTF. In nucleotides, the CDR3 is TGCAGCGTTGTCTCCGGTAACGGCTACACCTTC.

The chain links TRBV7-2 to TRBJ1-1; maybe TRBD1 (5 bases). This CDR3 has 14 amino acids. Trimming took 5 bases from V and 2 from J, leaving 12 bases between them. Per the germline V gene, CDR1 is SGHTA and CDR2 is FQGNSA. CDR3 bases: TGTGCCAGCAGCGCGGGACTCGTTAACACTGAAGCTTTCTTT. This codes for CASSAGLVNTEAFF. The complete variable domain, with remaining parts taken from reference TRBV7-2 and TRBJ1-1, reads GAGVSQSPSNKVTEKGKDVELRCDPISGHTALYWYRQSLGQGLEFLIYFQGNSAPDKSGLPSDRFSAERTGGSVSTLTIQRTQQEDSAVYLCASSAGLVNTEAFFGQGTRLTVV.

The chain uses TRBV6-1 and TRBJ1-4; the D is unclear. Trimming took 3 bases from V and 4 from J, leaving 6 bases between them. The CDR3 covers 13 residues. CDR1 and CDR2 (germline): MNHNS, SASEGT. The CDR3 DNA reads TGTGCCAGCAGTGATGGCCGTAATGAAAAACTGTTTTTT. As protein: CASSDGRNEKLFF.

The chain recombines TRBV6-2 or TRBV6-3 with TRBJ2-3, with TRBD1 matching 7 bases. Trimming at V came to 5 bases and at J to 1 base, leaving 9 bases not matched to a gene. The germline CDR1 and CDR2 sequences are MNHEY and SVGEGT. The CDR3 runs to 16 residues. The CDR3, as DNA: TGTGCCAGCAGTCCATTACAGGGGAGAGGCACAGATACGCAGTATTTT. Translating it yields CASSPLQGRGTDTQYF.

This chain joins TRBV5-1 and TRBJ2-4; D is possibly TRBD2 (6 bases). This CDR3 contains 14 residues. With 1 base removed from V and 7 bases from J, the gap between germline ends came to 12 bases. Germline lookup yields CDR1 SGHRS and CDR2 YFSETQ. The CDR3 sequence: CASSLRAEGNIQYF. As DNA, the CDR3 is TGCGCCAGCAGCTTGCGGGCGGAGGGCAACATTCAGTACTTC.

The chain recombines TRBV7-3 with TRBJ2-2; TRBD1 aligns across 9 bases. After removal of 2 bases from V and 1 base from J, the junction contained 14 bases not matched to a gene. The CDR3 runs to 20 residues. Germline V lookup: CDR1 SGHTA, CDR2 FQGTGA. This chain's CDR3 is CASSLAQGARGFWNTGELFF. The CDR3 bases are TGTGCCAGCAGCTTAGCACAGGGGGCTCGTGGGTTTTGGAACACCGGGGAGCTGTTTTTT.

This sequence joins TRBV2 and TRBJ2-7; 9 positions match TRBD1. The germline V gene has CDR1 SNHLY and CDR2 FYNNEI. This CDR3 is 15 amino acids long. Trimming took 5 bases from V and 8 from J; bases not matched to a gene: 13. This CDR3 reads CASSWGDREVGKQYF. Written as DNA, the CDR3 is TGTGCCAGCAGTTGGGGGGACAGGGAAGTGGGTAAGCAGTACTTC.

The chain couples TRBV7-2 to TRBJ1-3; 7 bases map to TRBD1. There are 15 residues in the CDR3. V lost 4 bases and J lost 3; bases outside the gene matches: 6. CDR1 SGHTA and CDR2 FQGNSA come from the germline V gene. The CDR3 DNA reads as TGTGCCAGCAGCTCCGGGACAGAAAGTGGAAACACCATATATTTT. Translating it yields CASSSGTESGNTIYF.

V and J are TRBV7-2 and TRBJ1-6; 9 bases are a match to TRBD1. Per germline, CDR1 SGHTA and CDR2 FQGNSA. V was pared by 3 bases and J by 15 bases, with 6 bases of the junction left unmatched. The CDR3 length is 13 residues. The CDR3 coding sequence is TGTGCCAGCAGCTTTGACAGGGGGAATGGCCTCCACTTT. Translation gives CASSFDRGNGLHF.

This clone was counted once. This rearrangement joins TRBV19 to TRBJ1-1, with 7 positions matching TRBD1. V gave up 5 bases and J gave up 5 bases; unmatched junction bases: 8. CDR1 is LNHDA, CDR2 SQIVND, per germline (reference sequence). The CDR3 consists of 14 residues. In DNA form, the CDR3 reads TGTGCCAGTAGTGTAAACAGGGGCGGAACTGAAGCTTTCTTT. It yields the protein CASSVNRGGTEAFF.

The genes are TRBV27 and TRBJ1-5, with 9 bases fitting TRBD1. The CDR3 totals 15 residues. The germline V gene encodes CDR1 MNHEY and CDR2 SMNVEV (reference sequence). Trimming cost V 2 bases and J 3 bases; bases outside gene matches: 2. CDR3 amino acids: CASSLRTGDNQPQHF. The CDR3 region has the DNA TGTGCCAGCAGTTTAAGGACAGGGGACAATCAGCCCCAGCATTTT.

J is TRBJ2-7 and V is TRBV5-6, with 9 bases that match TRBD1. The CDR3 sequence is 14 residues long. V lost 3 bases, J lost 7 bases, and 8 bases stayed unmatched. Germline CDR1 reads SGHDT; CDR2 reads YYEEEE. The CDR3 nucleotides are TGTGCCAGCAGCTCCGGGACAGGGATCTGGGAGCAGTACTTC. This gives the protein CASSSGTGIWEQYF.

The chain carries TRBV5-8 and TRBJ2-3; D is ambiguous. Looked up from germline, CDR1 is SGHTS and CDR2 is YDEGEE. V was shortened by 2 bases and J by 6 bases, with 4 bases between the two germline ends. This CDR3 is built from 11 residues. The CDR3 DNA sequence: TGTGCCAGCAGCTTTCTCGATACGCAGTATTTT. It codes for CASSFLDTQYF.

The chain uses TRBV3-1 (or the pseudogene TRBV3-2) and TRBJ1-4; D is ambiguous. Germline CDR1 is LGHDT and CDR2 is YNNKEL (reference sequence). The CDR3 has 13 residues. Trimming shortened V by 0 bases and J by 4 bases, and 3 bases separated the two germline ends. The DNA of the CDR3 is TGTGCCAGCAGCCAAGACTATAATGAAAAACTGTTTTTT. It specifies CASSQDYNEKLFF.

This rearrangement joins TRBV29-1 to TRBJ1-4; D not certain. In germline, CDR1 is SQVTM, CDR2 ANQGSEA. The CDR3 extends over 14 amino acids. V gave up 5 bases and J gave up 5 bases, with 15 bases separating them. The CDR3 here is CSVTRVGYNEKLFF. CDR3 in DNA: TGCAGCGTTACCCGGGTGGGTTACAATGAAAAACTGTTTTTT.

This clone was observed a few times. J is TRBJ2-7 and V is TRBV4-1, with 8 bases aligning to TRBD1. The V gene end was trimmed by 0 bases and the J gene end by 4 bases; junction bases not matched to a gene: 8. CDR1 is MGHRA, CDR2 YSYEKL, per germline. CDR3 size: 16 residues. As DNA, the CDR3 is TGCGCCAGCAGCCAAGATCGCAGGACAGGGTGGTACGAGCAGTACTTC. Protein: CASSQDRRTGWYEQYF.

The chain recombines TRBV9 with TRBJ2-2; a possible D gene is TRBD2 (7 bases). Per the germline V gene, CDR1 is SGDLS and CDR2 is YYNGEE. CDR3 length equals 16 residues. Trimming shortened V by 4 bases and J by 1 base, and 14 bases separated the two germline ends. CDR3 bases: TGTGCCAGCAGCCCAAGGGGGGGCGGGAACACCGGGGAGCTGTTTTTT. Amino acid sequence: CASSPRGGGNTGELFF.

This clone came up once. The chain links TRBV3-1 (or the pseudogene TRBV3-2) to TRBJ2-7; D possibly corresponds to TRBD1 (6 bases). The CDR3 extends over 14 amino acids. Germline CDR1 is LGHDT and CDR2 is YNNKEL (reference sequence). Trimming pared 2 bases from V and 2 bases from J, leaving 10 bases between. The DNA for the CDR3 is TGTGCCAGCAGCCAAACGACAGGCGCCTACGAGCAGTACTTC. Translation gives CASSQTTGAYEQYF.

This clone was counted a single time. The CDR3 spells CASSQGPTGLKQYF. The DNA of the CDR3 is TGTGCCAGCAGCCAAGGCCCGACAGGGTTGAAGCAGTACTTC. The chain uses TRBV3-1 (or the pseudogene TRBV3-2) and TRBJ2-7, with TRBD1 matching 7 bases. The CDR3 runs 14 residues. Germline CDR1 reads LGHDT; CDR2 reads YNNKEL (reference sequence). V shed 1 base and J 8 bases; nucleotides not matched to a gene: 8.